This T cell receptor (beta chain) was profiled in a study of blood T cell repertoires in COVID-19. In the study overall: The samples span acute and convalescent COVID-19 from the United States, Italy and Spain. PBMCs, B-cell-depleted T cells, or T cells were the source of the cDNA or gDNA that made up the material.

The CDR3 is 13 residues long. Trimming shortened V by 5 bases and J by 4 bases, and 10 bases separated the two germline ends. Germline CDR1 is MDHEN and CDR2 is SYDVKM. Original methodology: Estimation of nucleated cell counts relied on the amplification of reference gene primers. Only in-frame clones appear in the TCRdb table, and some are missing; sequencing was by immunoSEQ multiplex PCR. V and J calls and clone size follow that table, whereas D and trimming were derived from the DNA. The sample holds a few hundred thousand clones, approximately 82% seen once. The rearrangement links TRBV28 to TRBJ2-3; D is ambiguous. This receptor was obtained from a woman aged 18 to 35 with acute or convalescent COVID-19. The sequencing input was peripheral blood. CDR3 DNA sequence: TGTGCCAGCAGTCCCCTTTCGGCAGATACGCAGTATTTT. This codes for CASSPLSADTQYF.